The source of this TCR beta chain is a study of early T cells in non-severe SARS-CoV-2 infection. Study summary: Chains from this unsorted whole-blood bulk RNA could not be paired.

On this clonotype itself: No antigen is known for it.

Unique molecular identifiers were added to individual cDNA molecules. MiXCR, applied by TCRdb to the 5' RACE reads, yields one record per CDR3 protein. The sample consists of tens of thousands of distinct CDR3 sequences, under 8% of them appearing once. The J segment lost 3 bases and the V segment lost 0 bases, leaving 5 bases of the junction unmatched. Germline CDR1 and CDR2: SGHKS and YYEKEE (reference sequence). The length of the CDR3 is 17 residues. Study-level findings and limits: Anti-spike CD8 specificities were favored by VDJdb matching, whose results missed private and CD4 specificities.

The sequencing sample was made of whole blood. This TCR derives from an adult who was a healthcare worker with PCR-confirmed SARS-CoV-2 infection or an uninfected control (not recorded which). The chain has TRBV5-5 and TRBJ2-6, with 8 bases aligning to TRBD1. CDR3 residues: CASSLAAGTGGANVLTF. The CDR3 DNA reads as TGTGCCAGCAGCTTGGCGGCGGGGACAGGTGGGGCCAACGTCCTGACTTTC.